Listed here are 9 T cell receptor beta chains from one sample, sequenced in a study of shared clonotypes between healthy human individuals (dated by TCRdb to about 2020). Receptors were amplified or captured by the immunoSEQ multiplex PCR assay. The table was pulled from immuneACCESS by TCRdb, which kept in-frame rearrangements only. Such tables lose some clones; where checked, under half of the loss comes from unresolved V genes, and the rest has no known cause. The sample records over 400,000 clones, 81% of which are singletons. The ten biggest clones cover over 9.5% of the sample. Sequences were obtained from PBMCs. These receptors were collected from a woman between 35 and 50 years old in good health. Some clones in this sample may be carry-over from other donors' samples.

This clone came up many times. This chain links TRBV4-1 with TRBJ2-5; tentatively, D is TRBD1 or TRBD2 (5 bases each). The CDR3 extends over 15 amino acids. The germline V gene has CDR1 MGHRA and CDR2 YSYEKL. V lost 0 bases and J 7 bases, leaving 15 bases between the germline ends. This CDR3 is CASSQDPGARGTQYF. The CDR3 DNA reads TGCGCCAGCAGCCAAGACCCTGGGGCCCGGGGGACCCAGTACTTC.

In its sample, this clone was seen many times. Other DNA sequences in the same sample also yield this CDR3. J is TRBJ2-5 and V is TRBV5-4; a weak D match, TRBD2 (7 bases). This CDR3 comprises 14 residues. The germline V gene has CDR1 SGHNT and CDR2 YYREEE (reference sequence). V dropped 4 bases and J dropped 3 bases, with 13 bases sitting between them. In DNA form, the CDR3 reads TGTGCCAGCAGCGGCGGGGGCCGCGAAGAGACCCAGTACTTC. Translation: CASSGGGREETQYF.

This chain joins TRBV15 and TRBJ1-2; a possible D gene is TRBD1 (5 bases). Germline V gene lookup returns CDR1 LNHNV and CDR2 YYDKDF (reference sequence). V lost 8 bases, J lost 2 bases, and 9 bases lay in between. This CDR3 spans 12 amino acids. The CDR3 nucleotides are TGTGCCACCTCCTCAGGGAACTATGGCTACACCTTC. It yields the protein CATSSGNYGYTF.

Of note for this clone: This sequence is one base from a far larger clone and is likely a read error. The sample contains more than one DNA sequence encoding this CDR3. This chain joins TRBV9 and TRBJ1-2; TRBD1 aligns across 7 bases. V gave up 3 bases and J gave up 9 bases; unmatched junction bases: 8. The germline CDR1 and CDR2 sequences are SGDLS and YYNGEE. The CDR3 has 13 residues. CDR3 nucleotides: TGTGCCAGCAGCGGACCAGGACAGGCCCGCTACACCTTC. Amino acids: CASSGPGQARYTF.

This clone was seen a handful of times. The chain uses TRBV5-6 and TRBJ1-3, with D possibly matching TRBD1 (6 bases). The germline V gene encodes CDR1 SGHDT and CDR2 YYEEEE. Trimming left V 3 bases short and J 0 bases short, with 13 bases between. The CDR3 is made up of 16 amino acids. In DNA form, the CDR3 reads TGTGCCAGCAGCTCGGCTACAGGGAACTCTGGAAACACCATATATTTT. Translation: CASSSATGNSGNTIYF.

The chain joins TRBV6-6 to TRBJ2-5, with D tentatively TRBD2 (5 bases). From germline, CDR1 is MNHNY and CDR2 SVGAGI (reference sequence). CDR3 length: 14 amino acids. V was cut by 5 bases and J by 3 bases, with 13 bases left in between. The CDR3 region is CASSRVSAEETQYF. CDR3 nucleotide sequence: TGTGCCAGCAGTCGGGTCTCAGCGGAAGAGACCCAGTACTTC.

Judged by abundance, this clone is medium-sized. Other DNA sequences in this specimen translate into the identical CDR3. The chain has TRBV27 and TRBJ2-1, with unresolved D. Germline V gene sequence: CDR1 MNHEY, CDR2 SMNVEV (reference sequence). V lost 2 bases and J lost 0, with 14 bases in between. The length of the CDR3 is 17 residues. CDR3 in DNA: TGTGCCAGCAGTTTACTGGGATTCTACGGCTCCTACAATGAGCAGTTCTTC. As protein: CASSLLGFYGSYNEQFF.

This clone has a handful of counts. The chain joins TRBV19 to TRBJ2-7, with 11 nucleotides matching TRBD2. Germline CDR1 and CDR2: LNHDA and SQIVND (reference sequence). With V trimmed by 5 bases and J by 3 bases, 9 bases remained unmatched. The CDR3 spans 16 residues. The DNA of the CDR3 is TGTGCCAGTAGTCTACAACTAGCGGGAGATATCTACGAGCAGTACTTC. Its protein is CASSLQLAGDIYEQYF.

V and J are TRBV10-3 and TRBJ2-1; 9 positions agree with TRBD2. The germline V gene has CDR1 ENHRY and CDR2 SYGVKD. J gave up 10 bases and V 6 bases, and 10 bases lay outside the gene matches. The CDR3 has 14 residues. The CDR3 loop is CAISSGRTTAEQFF. The CDR3 DNA follows: TGTGCCATCAGCAGCGGGAGGACAACAGCGGAGCAGTTCTTC.